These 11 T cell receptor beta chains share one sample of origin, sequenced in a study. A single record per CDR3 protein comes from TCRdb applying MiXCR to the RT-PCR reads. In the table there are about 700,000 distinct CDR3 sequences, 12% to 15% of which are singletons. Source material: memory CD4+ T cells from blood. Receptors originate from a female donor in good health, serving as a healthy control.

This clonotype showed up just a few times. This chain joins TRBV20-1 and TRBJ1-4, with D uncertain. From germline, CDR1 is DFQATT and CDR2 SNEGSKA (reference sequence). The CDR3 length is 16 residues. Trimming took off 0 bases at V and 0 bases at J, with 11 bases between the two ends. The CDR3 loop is CSARDRRTATNEKLFF. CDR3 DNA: TGCAGTGCTAGAGATAGACGGACTGCAACTAATGAAAAACTGTTTTTT.

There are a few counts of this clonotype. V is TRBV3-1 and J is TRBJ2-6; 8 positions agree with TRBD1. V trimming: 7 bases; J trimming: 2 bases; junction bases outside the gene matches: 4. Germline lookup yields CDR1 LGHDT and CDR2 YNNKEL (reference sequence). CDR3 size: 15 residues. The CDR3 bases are TGTGCCAGCACCCTCAGGGGGCCTGGGGCCAACGTCCTGACTTTC. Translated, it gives CASTLRGPGANVLTF.

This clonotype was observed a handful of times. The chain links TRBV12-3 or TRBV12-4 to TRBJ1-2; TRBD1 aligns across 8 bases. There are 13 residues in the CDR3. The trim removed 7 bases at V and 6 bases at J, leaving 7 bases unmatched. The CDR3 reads CASTRTGRHGYTF. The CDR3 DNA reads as TGTGCCAGCACCCGGACAGGGCGGCATGGCTACACCTTC.

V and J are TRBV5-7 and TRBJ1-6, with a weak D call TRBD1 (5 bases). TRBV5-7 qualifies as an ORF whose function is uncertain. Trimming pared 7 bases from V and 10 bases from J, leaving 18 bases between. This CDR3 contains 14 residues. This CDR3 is CASSRGGRGSPLHF. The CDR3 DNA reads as TGTGCCAGCTCCCGGGGGGGACGGGGGTCACCCCTCCACTTT.

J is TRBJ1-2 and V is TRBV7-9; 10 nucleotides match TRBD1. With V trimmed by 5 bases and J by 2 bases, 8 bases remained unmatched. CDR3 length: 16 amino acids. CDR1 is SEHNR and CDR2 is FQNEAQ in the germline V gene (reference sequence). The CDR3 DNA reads TGTGCCAGCAGCCCTCCGGGACAGGGGCGCAACTATGGCTACACCTTC. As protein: CASSPPGQGRNYGYTF.

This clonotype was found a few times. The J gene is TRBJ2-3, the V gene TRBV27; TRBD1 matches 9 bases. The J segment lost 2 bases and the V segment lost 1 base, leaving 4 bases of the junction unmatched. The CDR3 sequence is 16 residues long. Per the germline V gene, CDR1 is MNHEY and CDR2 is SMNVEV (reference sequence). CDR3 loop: CASSLLDRGITDTQYF. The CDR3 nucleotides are TGTGCCAGCAGTTTATTGGACAGGGGAATCACAGATACGCAGTATTTT.

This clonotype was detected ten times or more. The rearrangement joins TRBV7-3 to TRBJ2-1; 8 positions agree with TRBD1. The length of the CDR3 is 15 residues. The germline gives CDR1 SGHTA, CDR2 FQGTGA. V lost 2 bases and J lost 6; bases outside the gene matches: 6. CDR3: CASSLGGQGGNEQFF. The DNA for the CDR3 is TGTGCCAGCAGCTTAGGAGGACAGGGCGGCAATGAGCAGTTCTTC.

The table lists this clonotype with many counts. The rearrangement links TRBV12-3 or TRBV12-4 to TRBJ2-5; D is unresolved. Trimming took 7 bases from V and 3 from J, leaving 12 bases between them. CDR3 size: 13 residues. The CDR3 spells CASTRVAEETQYF. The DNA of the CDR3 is TGTGCCAGCACAAGGGTAGCCGAAGAGACCCAGTACTTC.

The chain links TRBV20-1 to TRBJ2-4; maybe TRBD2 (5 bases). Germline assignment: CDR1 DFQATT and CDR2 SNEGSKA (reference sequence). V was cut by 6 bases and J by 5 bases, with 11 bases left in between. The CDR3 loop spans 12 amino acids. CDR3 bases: TGCAGTGCCAGACTAACGCAAAACATTCAGTACTTC. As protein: CSARLTQNIQYF.

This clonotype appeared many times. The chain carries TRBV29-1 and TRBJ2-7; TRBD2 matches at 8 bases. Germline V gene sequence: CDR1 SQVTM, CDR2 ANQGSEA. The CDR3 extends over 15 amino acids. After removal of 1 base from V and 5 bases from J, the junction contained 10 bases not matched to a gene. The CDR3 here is CSVEGLGRGVNEQYF. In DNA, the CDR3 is TGCAGCGTTGAAGGGCTCGGGCGGGGGGTCAACGAGCAGTACTTC.

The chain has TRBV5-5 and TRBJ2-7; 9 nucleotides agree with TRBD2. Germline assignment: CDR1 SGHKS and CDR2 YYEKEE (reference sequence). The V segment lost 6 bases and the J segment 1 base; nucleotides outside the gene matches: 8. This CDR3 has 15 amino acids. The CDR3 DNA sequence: TGTGCCAGCACCTTAGCGGGAGTAAGTTCCTACGAGCAGTACTTC. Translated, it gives CASTLAGVSSYEQYF.